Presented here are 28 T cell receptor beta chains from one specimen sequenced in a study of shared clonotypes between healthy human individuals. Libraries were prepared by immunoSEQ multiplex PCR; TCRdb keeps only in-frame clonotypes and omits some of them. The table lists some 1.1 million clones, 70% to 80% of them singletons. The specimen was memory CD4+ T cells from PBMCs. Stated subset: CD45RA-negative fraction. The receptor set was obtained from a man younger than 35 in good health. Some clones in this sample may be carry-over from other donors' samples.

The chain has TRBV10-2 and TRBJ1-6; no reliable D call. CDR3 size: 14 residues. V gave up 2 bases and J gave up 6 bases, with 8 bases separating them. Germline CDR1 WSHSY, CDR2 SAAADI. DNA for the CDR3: TGCGCCAGCAGTGAGGCTTTCGGTAATTCACCCCTCCACTTT. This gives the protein CASSEAFGNSPLHF.

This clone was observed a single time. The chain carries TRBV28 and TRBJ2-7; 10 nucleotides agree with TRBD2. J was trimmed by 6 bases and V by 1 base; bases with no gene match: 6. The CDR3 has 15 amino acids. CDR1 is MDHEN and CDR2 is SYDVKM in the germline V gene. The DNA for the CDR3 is TGTGCCAGCAGTTTATACCTAGCGGGAGCCTTCGAGCAGTACTTC. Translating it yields CASSLYLAGAFEQYF.

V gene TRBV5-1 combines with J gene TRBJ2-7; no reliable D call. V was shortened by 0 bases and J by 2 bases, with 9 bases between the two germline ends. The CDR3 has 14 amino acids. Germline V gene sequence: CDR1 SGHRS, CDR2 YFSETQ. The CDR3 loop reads CASSLEGNTYEQYF. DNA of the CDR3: TGCGCCAGCAGCTTGGAAGGGAACACCTACGAGCAGTACTTC.

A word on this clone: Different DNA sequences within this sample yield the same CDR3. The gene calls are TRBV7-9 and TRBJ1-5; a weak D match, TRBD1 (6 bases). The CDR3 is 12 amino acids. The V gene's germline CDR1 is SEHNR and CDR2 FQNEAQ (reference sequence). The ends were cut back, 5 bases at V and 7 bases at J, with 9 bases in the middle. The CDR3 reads CASSLGQQPQHF. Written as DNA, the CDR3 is TGTGCCAGCAGCCTGGGACAACAGCCCCAGCATTTT.

The CDR3 sequence: CASSRTTGANVLTF. The CDR3 DNA follows: TGTGCCAGCAGCCGGACCACTGGGGCCAACGTCCTGACTTTC. This chain uses TRBV6-5 with TRBJ2-6; D uncertain. This CDR3 has 14 residues. Germline V gives CDR1 MNHEY, CDR2 SVGAGI. Trimming shortened V by 6 bases and J by 2 bases, and 8 bases separated the two germline ends.

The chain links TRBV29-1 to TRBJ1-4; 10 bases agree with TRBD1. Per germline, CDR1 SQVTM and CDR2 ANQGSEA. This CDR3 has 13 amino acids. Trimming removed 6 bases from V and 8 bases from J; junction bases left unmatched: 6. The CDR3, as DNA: TGCAGCGTCGGCCGGGACAGGGGCGAAAAACTGTTTTTT. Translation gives CSVGRDRGEKLFF.

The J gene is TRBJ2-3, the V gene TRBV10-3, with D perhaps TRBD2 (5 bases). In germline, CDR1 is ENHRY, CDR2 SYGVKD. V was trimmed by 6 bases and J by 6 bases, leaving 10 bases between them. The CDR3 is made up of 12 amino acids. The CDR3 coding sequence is TGTGCCATCAGATCCCCGGGGGATACGCAGTATTTT. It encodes CAIRSPGDTQYF.

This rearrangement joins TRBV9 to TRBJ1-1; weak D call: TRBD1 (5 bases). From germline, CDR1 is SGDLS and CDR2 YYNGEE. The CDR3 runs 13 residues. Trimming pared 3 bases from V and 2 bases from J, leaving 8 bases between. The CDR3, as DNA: TGTGCCAGCAGCGGGGACTTAAACACTGAAGCTTTCTTT. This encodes CASSGDLNTEAFF. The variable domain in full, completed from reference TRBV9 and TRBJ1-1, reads DSGVTQTPKHLITATGQRVTLRCSPRSGDLSVYWYQQSLDQGLQFLIQYYNGEERAKGNILERFSAQQFPDLHSELNLSSLELGDSALYFCASSGDLNTEAFFGQGTRLTVV.

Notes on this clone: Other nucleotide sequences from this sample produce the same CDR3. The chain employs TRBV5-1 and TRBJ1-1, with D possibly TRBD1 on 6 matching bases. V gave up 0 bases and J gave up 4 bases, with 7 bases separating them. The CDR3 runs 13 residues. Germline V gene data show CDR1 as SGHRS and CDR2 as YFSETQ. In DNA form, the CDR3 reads TGCGCCAGCAGCTTGGAACAGGGCACTGAAGCTTTCTTT. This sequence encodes CASSLEQGTEAFF.

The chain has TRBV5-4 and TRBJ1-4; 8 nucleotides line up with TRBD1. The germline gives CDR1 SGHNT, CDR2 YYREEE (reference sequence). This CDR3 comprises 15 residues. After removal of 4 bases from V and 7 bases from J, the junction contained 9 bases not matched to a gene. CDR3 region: CASSGDRSLSEKLFF. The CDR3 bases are TGTGCCAGCAGCGGGGACAGGTCTTTAAGTGAAAAACTGTTTTTT.

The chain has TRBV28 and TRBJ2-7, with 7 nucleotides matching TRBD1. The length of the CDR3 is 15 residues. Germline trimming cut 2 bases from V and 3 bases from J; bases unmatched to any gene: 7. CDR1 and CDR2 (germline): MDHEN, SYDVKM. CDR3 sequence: CASSLAGTVIYEQYF. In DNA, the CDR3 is TGTGCCAGCAGTTTAGCCGGGACAGTGATCTACGAGCAGTACTTC.

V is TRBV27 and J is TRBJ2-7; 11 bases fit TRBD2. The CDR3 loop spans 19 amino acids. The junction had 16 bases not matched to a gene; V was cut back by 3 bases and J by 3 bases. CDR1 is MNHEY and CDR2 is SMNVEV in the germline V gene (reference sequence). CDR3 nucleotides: TGTGCCAGCAGTTTCGCCCTTCGGACTAGCGGGTCCGACTTCTACGAGCAGTACTTC. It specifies CASSFALRTSGSDFYEQYF.

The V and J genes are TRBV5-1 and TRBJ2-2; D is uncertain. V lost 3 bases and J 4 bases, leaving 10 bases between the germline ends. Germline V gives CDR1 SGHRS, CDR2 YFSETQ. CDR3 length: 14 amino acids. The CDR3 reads CASSSDWTTGELFF. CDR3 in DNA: TGCGCCAGCAGCTCCGATTGGACCACCGGGGAGCTGTTTTTT.

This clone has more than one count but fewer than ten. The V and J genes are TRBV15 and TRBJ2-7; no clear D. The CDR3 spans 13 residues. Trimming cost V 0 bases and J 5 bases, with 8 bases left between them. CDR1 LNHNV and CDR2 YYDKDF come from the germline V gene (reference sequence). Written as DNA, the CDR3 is TGTGCCACCAGCAGAGATTTAGGGAACGAGCAGTACTTC. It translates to CATSRDLGNEQYF.

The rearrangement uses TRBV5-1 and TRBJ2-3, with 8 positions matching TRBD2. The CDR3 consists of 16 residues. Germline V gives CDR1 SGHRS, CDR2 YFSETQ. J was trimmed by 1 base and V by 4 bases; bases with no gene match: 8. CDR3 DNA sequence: TGCGCCAGCAGCCCAAGGACGGGAGGGGGCACAGATACGCAGTATTTT. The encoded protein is CASSPRTGGGTDTQYF.

DNA of the CDR3: TGTGCCAGCAGCCCATCCACCTACGGCTATGGCTACACCTTC. Translating it yields CASSPSTYGYGYTF. The chain is built from TRBV7-9 and TRBJ1-2; D call uncertain. Germline CDR1 is SEHNR and CDR2 is FQNEAQ (reference sequence). V lost 5 bases and J 4 bases, leaving 14 bases between the germline ends. CDR3 length: 14 amino acids. The complete variable domain, with remaining parts taken from reference TRBV7-9 and TRBJ1-2, reads DTGVSQNPRHKITKRGQNVTFRCDPISEHNRLYWYRQTLGQGPEFLTYFQNEAQLEKSRLLSDRFSAERPKGSFSTLEIQRTEQGDSAMYLCASSPSTYGYGYTFGSGTRLTVV.

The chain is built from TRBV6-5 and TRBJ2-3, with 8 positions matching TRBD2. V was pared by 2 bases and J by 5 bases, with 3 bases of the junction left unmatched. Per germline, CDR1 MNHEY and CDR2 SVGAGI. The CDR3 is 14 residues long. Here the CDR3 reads CASSYAGRGDTQYF. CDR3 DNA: TGTGCCAGCAGTTACGCCGGGAGGGGAGATACGCAGTATTTT.

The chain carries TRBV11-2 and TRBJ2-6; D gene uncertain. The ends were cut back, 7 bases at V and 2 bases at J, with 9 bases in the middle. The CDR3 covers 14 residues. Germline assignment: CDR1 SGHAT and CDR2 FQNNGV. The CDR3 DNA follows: TGTGCCAGCACTCAATCCCCTGGGGCCAACGTCCTGACTTTC. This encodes CASTQSPGANVLTF. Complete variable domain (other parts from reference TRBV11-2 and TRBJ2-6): EAGVAQSPRYKIIEKRQSVAFWCNPISGHATLYWYQQILGQGPKLLIQFQNNGVVDDSQLPKDRFSAERLKGVDSTLKIQPAKLEDSAVYLCASTQSPGANVLTFGAGSRLTVL.

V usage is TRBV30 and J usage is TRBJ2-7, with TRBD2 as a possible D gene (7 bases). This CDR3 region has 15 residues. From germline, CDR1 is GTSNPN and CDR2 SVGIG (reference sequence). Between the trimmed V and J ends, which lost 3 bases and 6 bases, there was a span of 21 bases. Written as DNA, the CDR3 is TGTGCCTGGAGCGCCGGGGGGCGGGACGGGGGCGAGCAGTACTTC. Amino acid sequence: CAWSAGGRDGGEQYF.

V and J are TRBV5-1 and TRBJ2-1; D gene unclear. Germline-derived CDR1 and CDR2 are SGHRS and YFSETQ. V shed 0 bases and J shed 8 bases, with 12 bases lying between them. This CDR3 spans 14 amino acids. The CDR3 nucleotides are TGCGCCAGCAGCTTGGGCCAGCTTGGTGATGAGCAGTTCTTC. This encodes CASSLGQLGDEQFF.

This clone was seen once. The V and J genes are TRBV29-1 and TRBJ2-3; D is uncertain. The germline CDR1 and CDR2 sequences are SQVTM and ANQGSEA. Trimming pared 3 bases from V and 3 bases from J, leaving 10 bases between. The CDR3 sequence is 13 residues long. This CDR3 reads CSVDRIRTDTQYF. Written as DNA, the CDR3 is TGCAGCGTTGATAGAATTCGGACAGATACGCAGTATTTT.

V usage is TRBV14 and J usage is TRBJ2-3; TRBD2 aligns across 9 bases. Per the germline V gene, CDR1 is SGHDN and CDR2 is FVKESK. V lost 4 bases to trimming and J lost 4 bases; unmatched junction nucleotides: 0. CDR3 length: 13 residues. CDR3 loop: CASSLAGADTQYF. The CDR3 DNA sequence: TGTGCCAGCAGCCTAGCGGGAGCAGATACGCAGTATTTT.

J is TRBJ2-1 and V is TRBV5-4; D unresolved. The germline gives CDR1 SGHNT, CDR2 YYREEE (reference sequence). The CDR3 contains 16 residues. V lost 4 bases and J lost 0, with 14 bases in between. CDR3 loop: CASSRTAAGSYNEQFF. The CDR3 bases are TGTGCCAGCAGCCGGACGGCAGCCGGCTCCTACAATGAGCAGTTCTTC.

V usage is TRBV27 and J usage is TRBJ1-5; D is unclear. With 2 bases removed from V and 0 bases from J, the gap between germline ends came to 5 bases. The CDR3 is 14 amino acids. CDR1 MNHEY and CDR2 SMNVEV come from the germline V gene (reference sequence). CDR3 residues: CASSLLASNQPQHF. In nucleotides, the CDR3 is TGTGCCAGCAGTTTACTTGCTAGCAATCAGCCCCAGCATTTT.

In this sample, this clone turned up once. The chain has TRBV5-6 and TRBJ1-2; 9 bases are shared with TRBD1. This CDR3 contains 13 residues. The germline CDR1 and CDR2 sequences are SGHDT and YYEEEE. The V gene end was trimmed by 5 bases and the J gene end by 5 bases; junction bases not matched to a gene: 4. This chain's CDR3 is CASSPDRGYGYTF. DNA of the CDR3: TGTGCCAGCAGTCCCGACAGGGGGTATGGCTACACCTTC.

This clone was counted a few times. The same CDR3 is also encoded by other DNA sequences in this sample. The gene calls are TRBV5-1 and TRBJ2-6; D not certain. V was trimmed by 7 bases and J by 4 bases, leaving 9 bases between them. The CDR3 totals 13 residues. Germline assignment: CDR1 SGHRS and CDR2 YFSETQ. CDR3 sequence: CASREVGANVLTF. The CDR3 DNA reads TGCGCCAGCCGAGAAGTGGGGGCCAACGTCCTGACTTTC.

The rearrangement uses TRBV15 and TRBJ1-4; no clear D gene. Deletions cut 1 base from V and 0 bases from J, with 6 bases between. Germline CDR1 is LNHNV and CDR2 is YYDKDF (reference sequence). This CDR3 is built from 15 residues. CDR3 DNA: TGTGCCACCAGCAGAGGACGGGCAACTAATGAAAAACTGTTTTTT. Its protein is CATSRGRATNEKLFF.

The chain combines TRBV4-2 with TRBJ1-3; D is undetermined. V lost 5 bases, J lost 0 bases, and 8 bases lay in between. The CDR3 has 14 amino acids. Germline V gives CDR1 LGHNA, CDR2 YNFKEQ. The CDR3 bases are TGTGCCAGCAGCGGACTCATCTCTGGAAACACCATATATTTT. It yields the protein CASSGLISGNTIYF.